What follows are 26 T cell receptor beta chains derived from one specimen sequenced in a study of CD8+ T cells in alopecia areata. Sequencing relied on a cDNA template that was reverse transcribed from extracted RNA. Repertoires were generated with immunoSEQ multiplex PCR, while TCRdb's copy carries only in-frame clones and drops some. The data hold around 98,000 clones, with 35% to 50% observed a single time. Sequenced material: CD4+ T cells sorted from blood. These receptors were collected from a human donor with alopecia areata.

The table lists this clone with a few counts. The rearrangement uses TRBV29-1 and TRBJ2-3; 12 bases agree with TRBD2. Germline assignment: CDR1 SQVTM and CDR2 ANQGSEA. J was trimmed by 5 bases and V by 1 base; bases with no gene match: 7. The CDR3 runs 16 residues. The DNA for the CDR3 is TGCAGCGTTGAAGTTGGGGTACTAGCGGGAGGAGATACGCAGTATTTT. Amino acids: CSVEVGVLAGGDTQYF.

The chain uses TRBV2 and TRBJ2-4; 8 bases are shared with TRBD1. Germline loops: CDR1 SNHLY, CDR2 FYNNEI. The CDR3 spans 12 residues. The junction had 0 bases not matched to a gene; V was cut back by 4 bases and J by 7 bases. CDR3 DNA: TGTGCCAGCAGTGGACAGGGGAACATTCAGTACTTC. Translating it yields CASSGQGNIQYF.

The chain combines TRBV5-4 with TRBJ2-7; TRBD1 matches at 9 bases. Germline V gives CDR1 SGHNT, CDR2 YYREEE (reference sequence). The J segment lost 5 bases and the V segment lost 4 bases, leaving 7 bases of the junction unmatched. CDR3 length equals 14 residues. CDR3 residues: CASSPDRGTHEQYF. The CDR3 DNA is TGTGCCAGCAGCCCGGACAGGGGAACCCACGAGCAGTACTTC.

V usage is TRBV6-6 and J usage is TRBJ2-1; no clear D. CDR3 length: 11 amino acids. Trimming shortened V by 7 bases and J by 4 bases, and 5 bases separated the two germline ends. Per the germline V gene, CDR1 is MNHNY and CDR2 is SVGAGI (reference sequence). For the CDR3, the DNA is TGTGCCAGCACCACTTACAATGAGCAGTTCTTC. It specifies CASTTYNEQFF.

V and J are TRBV28 and TRBJ2-5; D remains unclear. With 5 bases removed from V and 5 bases from J, the gap between germline ends came to 12 bases. The CDR3 totals 13 residues. Germline V gene lookup returns CDR1 MDHEN and CDR2 SYDVKM. CDR3 sequence reads: CASSTRAPETQYF. The CDR3 DNA is TGTGCCAGCAGTACAAGGGCCCCCGAGACCCAGTACTTC.

The chain recombines TRBV30 with TRBJ2-7; D remains ambiguous. This CDR3 region has 12 residues. V lost 2 bases to trimming and J lost 6 bases, with 11 bases between them. Germline V gene data show CDR1 as GTSNPN and CDR2 as SVGIG (reference sequence). CDR3 DNA sequence: TGTGCCTGGAGTCCCAGATTTCGCGAGCAGTACTTC. Protein product: CAWSPRFREQYF.

There are a few counts of this clone. This chain uses TRBV29-1 with TRBJ1-1, with D uncertain. The CDR3 consists of 12 residues. Germline CDR1 is SQVTM and CDR2 is ANQGSEA. V shed 3 bases and J shed 6 bases, with 11 bases lying between them. The CDR3 loop is CSVDEQRAEAFF. The CDR3 DNA is TGCAGCGTTGATGAACAACGCGCTGAAGCTTTCTTT.

V gene TRBV5-6 combines with J gene TRBJ2-7; no reliable D call. The V and J ends lost 4 bases and 1 base respectively, with 15 bases between them. Germline CDR1 is SGHDT and CDR2 is YYEEEE. The CDR3 is made up of 15 amino acids. Written as DNA, the CDR3 is TGTGCCAGCAGCCCACGACCTGACGGATCCTACGAGCAGTACTTC. Protein product: CASSPRPDGSYEQYF.

This clone was seen a few times. V usage is TRBV29-1 and J usage is TRBJ2-3; D remains unclear. The CDR3 length is 12 residues. V dropped 7 bases and J dropped 1 base, with 9 bases sitting between them. Germline-derived CDR1 and CDR2 are SQVTM and ANQGSEA. The CDR3 protein is CSAAERTDTQYF. Here the CDR3 DNA reads TGCAGCGCCGCGGAACGCACAGATACGCAGTATTTT.

The chain uses TRBV7-8 and TRBJ2-1, with 7 bases identical to TRBD1. V shed 6 bases and J 3 bases; nucleotides not matched to a gene: 5. The CDR3 is 14 residues long. In germline, CDR1 is SGHVS, CDR2 FQNEAQ. The CDR3 region is CASSATGSYNEQFF. The CDR3 bases are TGTGCCAGCAGTGCGACAGGGAGCTACAATGAGCAGTTCTTC.

This clone was picked up a small number of times. J is TRBJ2-2 and V is TRBV19; D is unresolved. CDR3 size: 17 residues. V was cut by 5 bases and J by 5 bases, with 21 bases left in between. Germline V gives CDR1 LNHDA, CDR2 SQIVND (reference sequence). CDR3 amino acids: CASSHRPASFLTGELFF. In DNA form, the CDR3 reads TGTGCCAGTAGTCACCGCCCTGCGTCATTTCTTACCGGGGAGCTGTTTTTT.

The sample holds a few counts of this clone. The chain is built from TRBV19 and TRBJ1-2; TRBD1 is a possible D gene (6 bases). V gave up 5 bases and J gave up 1 base, with 14 bases separating them. This CDR3 region has 15 residues. In germline, CDR1 is LNHDA, CDR2 SQIVND (reference sequence). CDR3 amino acids: CASSARQEFNYGYTF. CDR3 DNA: TGTGCCAGTAGTGCCCGACAGGAATTTAACTATGGCTACACCTTC.

This chain connects TRBV29-1 to TRBJ2-5, with 7 nucleotides matching TRBD1. CDR1 is SQVTM, CDR2 ANQGSEA, per germline. The CDR3 length is 13 residues. The J segment lost 2 bases and the V segment lost 4 bases, leaving 4 bases of the junction unmatched. CDR3 protein: CSVGTGLQETQYF. CDR3 DNA: TGCAGCGTTGGGACAGGTTTACAAGAGACCCAGTACTTC. Full variable domain (missing parts from reference TRBV29-1 and TRBJ2-5): SAVISQKPSRDICQRGTSLTIQCQVDSQVTMMFWYRQQPGQSLTLIATANQGSEATYESGFVIDKFPISRPNLTFSTLTVSNMSPEDSSIYLCSVGTGLQETQYFGPGTRLLVL.

In its sample, this clone was seen a few times. The V call is TRBV30, the J call TRBJ2-1; the match to TRBD2 covers 11 bases. This CDR3 is built from 13 residues. Germline CDR1 is GTSNPN and CDR2 is SVGIG (reference sequence). V dropped 8 bases and J dropped 10; count of bases not matched to a gene: 10. CDR3 nucleotide sequence: TGTGCCGGATCGGGACTAGCGGTCCAGGAGCAGTTCTTC. It yields the protein CAGSGLAVQEQFF.

The chain is built from TRBV28 and TRBJ2-4, with D perhaps TRBD1 (5 bases). This CDR3 comprises 16 residues. The V and J ends lost 7 bases and 3 bases respectively, with 19 bases between them. Germline CDR1 reads MDHEN; CDR2 reads SYDVKM. Here the CDR3 reads CASTSRKGKDKNIQYF. CDR3 bases: TGTGCCAGCACCTCCCGGAAGGGGAAAGACAAAAACATTCAGTACTTC.

This rearrangement joins TRBV14 to TRBJ2-2; D is unresolved. Germline-derived CDR1 and CDR2 are SGHDN and FVKESK. This CDR3 comprises 14 residues. Deletions cut 4 bases from V and 1 base from J, with 7 bases between. CDR3 protein: CASSRTRNTGELFF. CDR3 sequence (DNA): TGTGCCAGCAGCCGAACACGGAACACCGGGGAGCTGTTTTTT.

This clone appeared a few times. CDR3 sequence (DNA): TGCAGCGTTAATAGCGGGACCCTTTACAATGAGCAGTTCTTC. Its protein product is CSVNSGTLYNEQFF. The rearrangement uses TRBV29-1 and TRBJ2-1, with 8 bases fitting TRBD2. Trimming at V came to 5 bases and at J to 4 bases, leaving 7 bases not matched to a gene. This CDR3 comprises 14 residues. The germline V gene has CDR1 SQVTM and CDR2 ANQGSEA.

This sequence joins TRBV6-5 and TRBJ1-3; D gene ambiguous. The germline V and J ends were trimmed by 4 bases and 2 bases, with 3 bases remaining between them. Germline V gene lookup returns CDR1 MNHEY and CDR2 SVGAGI. CDR3 length: 12 residues. In DNA form, the CDR3 reads TGTGCCAGCAGTTCCACTGGAAACACCATATATTTT. Its translation is CASSSTGNTIYF.

This rearrangement joins TRBV4-2 to TRBJ2-2, with D tentatively TRBD2 (6 bases). The V gene lost 4 bases and the J gene lost 4 bases, with 16 bases spanning the gap. This CDR3 is built from 16 residues. Germline V gives CDR1 LGHNA, CDR2 YNFKEQ. The CDR3 is CASSLNRDSRTGELFF. The DNA for the CDR3 is TGTGCCAGCAGCCTGAACCGGGACTCTCGCACCGGGGAGCTGTTTTTT.

This chain uses TRBV5-4 with TRBJ2-3, with 13 nucleotides matching TRBD2. CDR3 size: 16 residues. The germline V gene has CDR1 SGHNT and CDR2 YYREEE (reference sequence). V gave up 2 bases and J gave up 4 bases; unmatched junction bases: 4. The CDR3 protein is CASSLWTSGGADTQYF. DNA for the CDR3: TGTGCCAGCAGCTTATGGACTAGCGGGGGAGCAGATACGCAGTATTTT.

In its sample, this clone was seen a few times. The chain carries TRBV28 and TRBJ2-7; D may be TRBD1 or TRBD2 (5 bases each). Deletions cut 8 bases from V and 2 bases from J, with 10 bases between. Germline values: CDR1 MDHEN, CDR2 SYDVKM. CDR3 size: 12 residues. The CDR3 sequence is CASVGTTYEQYF. The CDR3 bases are TGTGCCAGCGTTGGGACCACCTACGAGCAGTACTTC.

This rearrangement joins TRBV30 to TRBJ2-3; 9 bases align to TRBD2. This CDR3 spans 16 amino acids. Germline CDR1 is GTSNPN and CDR2 is SVGIG (reference sequence). Trimming removed 0 bases from V and 2 bases from J; junction bases left unmatched: 6. The CDR3 region has the DNA TGTGCCTGGAGTGTGGGGACTAGCACCGCCACAGATACGCAGTATTTT. It specifies CAWSVGTSTATDTQYF. Full variable domain (remainder filled in from reference TRBV30 and TRBJ2-3): SQTIHQWPATLVQPVGSPLSLECTVEGTSNPNLYWYRQAAGRGLQLLFYSVGIGQISSEVPQNLSASRPQDRQFILSSKKLLLSDSGFYLCAWSVGTSTATDTQYFGPGTRLTVL.

This clone was detected only once. The genes are TRBV9 and TRBJ2-4; tentatively, D is TRBD2 (5 bases). V was trimmed by 3 bases and J by 1 base, leaving 14 bases between them. Germline-derived CDR1 and CDR2 are SGDLS and YYNGEE. The CDR3 extends over 16 amino acids. CDR3 region: CASSAIPTGAKNIQYF. Written as DNA, the CDR3 is TGTGCCAGCAGCGCAATCCCGACGGGGGCCAAAAACATTCAGTACTTC.

J is TRBJ2-3 and V is TRBV29-1; 7 bases map to TRBD1. The CDR3 loop spans 15 amino acids. Per germline, CDR1 SQVTM and CDR2 ANQGSEA. V was pared by 3 bases and J by 4 bases, with 10 bases of the junction left unmatched. CDR3 bases: TGCAGCGTTGATAGGAGGCAGGGGGTTGCAGATACGCAGTATTTT. Encoded protein: CSVDRRQGVADTQYF.

The CDR3 sequence is CASGFLSGAADTQYF. The CDR3 region has the DNA TGTGCCAGCGGGTTTTTATCGGGAGCCGCAGATACGCAGTATTTT. The rearrangement joins TRBV28 to TRBJ2-3; a weak D match, TRBD2 (6 bases). The CDR3 has 15 residues. Germline CDR1 MDHEN, CDR2 SYDVKM. V gave up 8 bases and J gave up 4 bases, with 19 bases separating them.

This clone appeared a few times. The rearrangement links TRBV7-2 to TRBJ2-7, with 7 bases matching TRBD1. The trim removed 4 bases at V and 3 bases at J, leaving 3 bases unmatched. Germline loops: CDR1 SGHTA, CDR2 FQGNSA. There are 13 residues in the CDR3. In nucleotides, the CDR3 is TGTGCCAGCAGCTGGGACAGTCGCTACGAGCAGTACTTC. Translated: CASSWDSRYEQYF.